This T cell receptor beta chain was identified during a study of blood T cells in healthy people across ages. Germline V gene sequence: CDR1 MDHEN, CDR2 SYDVKM. This CDR3 region has 15 residues. V was cut by 5 bases and J by 3 bases, with 17 bases left in between. A second roughly 6 to 12 cycle PCR used barcoded and J-beta primers. TCRdb re-derived calls from the 5' RACE reads in MiXCR, one entry per CDR3 protein. Among fewer than 800,000 distinct CDR3 sequences listed, 20% to 25% were seen once. This clonotype was seen only a few times. The data were also submitted as part of a second study, on T cells of mothers and their children.

The chain combines TRBV28 with TRBJ2-7; possibly TRBD1 for D (5 bases). The source material was blood. This receptor was taken from a boy aged 10-17 years in good health. As DNA, the CDR3 is TGTGCCAGCAGTACGCAGGGTACCGAGTACTACGAGCAGTACTTC. This sequence encodes CASSTQGTEYYEQYF.